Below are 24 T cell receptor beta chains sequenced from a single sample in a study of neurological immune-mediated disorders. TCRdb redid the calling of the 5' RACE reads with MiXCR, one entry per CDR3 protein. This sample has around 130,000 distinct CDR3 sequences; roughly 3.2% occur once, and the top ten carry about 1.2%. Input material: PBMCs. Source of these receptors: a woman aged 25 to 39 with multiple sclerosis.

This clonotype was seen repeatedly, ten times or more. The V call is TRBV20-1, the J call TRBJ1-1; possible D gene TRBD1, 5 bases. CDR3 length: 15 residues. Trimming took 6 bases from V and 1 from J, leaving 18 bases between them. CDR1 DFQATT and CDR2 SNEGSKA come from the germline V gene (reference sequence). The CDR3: CSAIRDARANTEAFF. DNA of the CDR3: TGCAGTGCGATCCGGGACGCTAGGGCGAACACTGAAGCTTTCTTT.

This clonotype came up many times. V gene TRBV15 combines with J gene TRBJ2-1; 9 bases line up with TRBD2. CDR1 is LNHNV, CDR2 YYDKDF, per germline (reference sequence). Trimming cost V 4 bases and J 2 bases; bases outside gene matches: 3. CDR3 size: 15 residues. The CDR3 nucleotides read TGTGCCACCAGCATGACTAGCGGCCCCTACAATGAGCAGTTCTTC. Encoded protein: CATSMTSGPYNEQFF.

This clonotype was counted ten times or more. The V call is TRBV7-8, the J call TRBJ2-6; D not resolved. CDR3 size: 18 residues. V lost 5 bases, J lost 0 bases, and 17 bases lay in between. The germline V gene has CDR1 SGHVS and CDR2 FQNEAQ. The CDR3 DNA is TGTGCCAGCAGCCAGTTCTTGGGCCATAGCTCTGGGGCCAACGTCCTGACTTTC. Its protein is CASSQFLGHSSGANVLTF.

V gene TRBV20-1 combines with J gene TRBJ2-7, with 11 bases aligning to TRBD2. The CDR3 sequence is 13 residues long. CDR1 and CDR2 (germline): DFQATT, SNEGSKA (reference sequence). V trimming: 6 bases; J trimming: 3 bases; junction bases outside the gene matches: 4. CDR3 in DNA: TGCAGTGCAAGGGGACTAGCGGACTACGAGCAGTACTTC. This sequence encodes CSARGLADYEQYF.

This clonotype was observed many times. In nucleotides, the CDR3 is TGTGCCACCAGCAAGGTTTCCTCCACCTACGAGCAGTACTTC. Translation: CATSKVSSTYEQYF. The rearrangement links TRBV15 to TRBJ2-7; no reliable D call. The germline V gene has CDR1 LNHNV and CDR2 YYDKDF (reference sequence). The ends were cut back, 4 bases at V and 2 bases at J, with 12 bases in the middle. This CDR3 is built from 14 residues. Drawing the rest from reference TRBV15 and TRBJ2-7, the complete variable domain is DAMVIQNPRYQVTQFGKPVTLSCSQTLNHNVMYWYQQKSSQAPKLLFHYYDKDFNNEADTPDNFQSRRPNTSFCFLDIRSPGLGDTAMYLCATSKVSSTYEQYFGPGTRLTVT.

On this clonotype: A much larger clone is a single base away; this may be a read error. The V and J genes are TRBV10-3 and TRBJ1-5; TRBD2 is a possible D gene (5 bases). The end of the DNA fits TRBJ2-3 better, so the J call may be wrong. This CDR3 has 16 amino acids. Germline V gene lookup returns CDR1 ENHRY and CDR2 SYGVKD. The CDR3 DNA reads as TGTGCCATCAGTGACCCCGGACGAGGGCTCAATCAGCCCCAGTATTTT. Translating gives CAISDPGRGLNQPQYF.

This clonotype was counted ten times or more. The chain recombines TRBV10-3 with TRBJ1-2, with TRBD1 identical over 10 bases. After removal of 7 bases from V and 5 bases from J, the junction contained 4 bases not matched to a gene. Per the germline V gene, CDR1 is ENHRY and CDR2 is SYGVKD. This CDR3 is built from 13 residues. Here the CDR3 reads CAIKGTGAYGYTF. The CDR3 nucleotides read TGTGCCATCAAAGGGACAGGGGCTTATGGCTACACCTTC.

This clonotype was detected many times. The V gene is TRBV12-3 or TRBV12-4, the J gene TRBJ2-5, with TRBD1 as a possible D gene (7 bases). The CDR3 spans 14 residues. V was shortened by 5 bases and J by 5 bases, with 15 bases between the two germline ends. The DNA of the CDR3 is TGTGCCAGCAGTAGCCTCAGGGGGGTCGAGACCCAGTACTTC. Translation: CASSSLRGVETQYF.

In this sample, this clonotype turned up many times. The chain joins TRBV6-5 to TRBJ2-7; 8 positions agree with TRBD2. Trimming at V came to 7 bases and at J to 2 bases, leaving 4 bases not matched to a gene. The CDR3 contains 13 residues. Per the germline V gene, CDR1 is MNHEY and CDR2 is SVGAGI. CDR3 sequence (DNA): TGTGCCAGCACGGGAGGGGGGACCTACGAGCAGTACTTC. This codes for CASTGGGTYEQYF.

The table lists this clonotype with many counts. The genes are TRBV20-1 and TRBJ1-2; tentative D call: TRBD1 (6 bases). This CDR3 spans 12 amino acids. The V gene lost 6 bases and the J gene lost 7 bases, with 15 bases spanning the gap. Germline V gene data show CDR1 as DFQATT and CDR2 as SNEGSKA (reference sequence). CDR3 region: CSAPKGGRGYTF. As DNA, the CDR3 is TGCAGTGCGCCGAAGGGGGGTCGTGGCTACACCTTC.

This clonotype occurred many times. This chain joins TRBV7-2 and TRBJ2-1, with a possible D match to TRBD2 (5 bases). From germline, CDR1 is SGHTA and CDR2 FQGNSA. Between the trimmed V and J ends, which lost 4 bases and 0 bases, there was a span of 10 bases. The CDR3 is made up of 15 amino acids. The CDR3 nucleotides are TGTGCCAGCAGCTCTCTAGCCAGCTCCTACAATGAGCAGTTCTTC. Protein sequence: CASSSLASSYNEQFF.

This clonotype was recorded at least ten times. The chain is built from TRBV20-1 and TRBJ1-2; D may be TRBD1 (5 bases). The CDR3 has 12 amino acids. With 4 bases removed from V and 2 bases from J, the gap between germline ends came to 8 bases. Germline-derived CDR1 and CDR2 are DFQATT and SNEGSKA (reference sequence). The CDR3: CSAKGRNYGYTF. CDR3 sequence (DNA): TGCAGTGCTAAGGGGCGGAACTATGGCTACACCTTC.

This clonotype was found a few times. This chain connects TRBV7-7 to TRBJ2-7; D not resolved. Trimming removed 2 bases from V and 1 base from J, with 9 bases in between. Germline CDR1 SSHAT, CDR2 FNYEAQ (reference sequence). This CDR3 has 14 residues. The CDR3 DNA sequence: TGTGCCAGCAGCTTAAATGTAGAGTCCTACGAGCAGTACTTC. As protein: CASSLNVESYEQYF.

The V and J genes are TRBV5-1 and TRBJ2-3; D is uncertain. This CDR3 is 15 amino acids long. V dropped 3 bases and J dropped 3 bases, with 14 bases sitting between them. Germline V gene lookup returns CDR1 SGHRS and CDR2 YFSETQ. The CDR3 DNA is TGCGCCAGCAGCTCGCGCCTTGAGAGAACAGATACGCAGTATTTT. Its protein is CASSSRLERTDTQYF. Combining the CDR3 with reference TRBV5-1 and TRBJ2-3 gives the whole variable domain KAGVTQTPRYLIKTRGQQVTLSCSPISGHRSVSWYQQTPGQGLQFLFEYFSETQRNKGNFPGRFSGRQFSNSRSEMNVSTLELGDSALYLCASSSRLERTDTQYFGPGTRLTVL.

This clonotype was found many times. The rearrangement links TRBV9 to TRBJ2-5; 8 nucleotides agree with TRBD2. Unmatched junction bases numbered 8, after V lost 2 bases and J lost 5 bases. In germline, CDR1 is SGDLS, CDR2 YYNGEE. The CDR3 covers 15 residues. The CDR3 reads CASSVSGTPRETQYF. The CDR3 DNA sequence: TGTGCCAGCAGCGTTAGCGGGACCCCTCGTGAGACCCAGTACTTC.

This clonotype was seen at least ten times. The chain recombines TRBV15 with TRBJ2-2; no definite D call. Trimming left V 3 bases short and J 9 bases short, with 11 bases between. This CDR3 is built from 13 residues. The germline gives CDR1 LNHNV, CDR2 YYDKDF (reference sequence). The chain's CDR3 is CATSSGRHRELFF. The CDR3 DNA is TGTGCCACCAGCAGTGGCAGGCACCGGGAGCTGTTTTTT.

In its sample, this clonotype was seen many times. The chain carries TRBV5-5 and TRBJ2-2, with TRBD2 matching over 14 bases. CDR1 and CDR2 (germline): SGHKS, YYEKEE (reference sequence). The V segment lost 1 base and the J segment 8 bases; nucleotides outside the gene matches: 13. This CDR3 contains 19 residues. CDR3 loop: CASSLSGTSGRRGNGELFF. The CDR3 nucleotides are TGTGCCAGCAGCTTGTCCGGGACTAGCGGGAGAAGGGGAAATGGGGAGCTGTTTTTT.

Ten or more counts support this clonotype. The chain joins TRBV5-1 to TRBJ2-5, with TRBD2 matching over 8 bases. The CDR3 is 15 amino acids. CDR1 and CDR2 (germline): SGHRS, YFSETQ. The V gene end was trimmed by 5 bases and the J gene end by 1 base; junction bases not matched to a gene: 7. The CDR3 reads CASSDARGGQETQYF. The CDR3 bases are TGCGCCAGCAGTGATGCCCGGGGGGGCCAAGAGACCCAGTACTTC.

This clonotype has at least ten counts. Here the CDR3 DNA reads TGCAGTGCTAGACCGTGGCCCGGGAACGGCTACACCTTC. This encodes CSARPWPGNGYTF. The chain employs TRBV20-1 and TRBJ1-2; D remains unclear. V dropped 2 bases and J dropped 8 bases, with 15 bases sitting between them. The CDR3 totals 13 residues. The germline gives CDR1 DFQATT, CDR2 SNEGSKA (reference sequence).

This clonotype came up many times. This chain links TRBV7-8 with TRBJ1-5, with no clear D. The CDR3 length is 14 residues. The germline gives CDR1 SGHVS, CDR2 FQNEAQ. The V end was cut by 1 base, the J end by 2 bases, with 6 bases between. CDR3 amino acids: CASSLDPGNQPQHF. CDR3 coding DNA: TGTGCCAGCAGCTTAGACCCAGGCAATCAGCCCCAGCATTTT. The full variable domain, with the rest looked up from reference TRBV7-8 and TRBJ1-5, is GAGVSQSPRYKVAKRGQDVALRCDPISGHVSLFWYQQALGQGPEFLTYFQNEAQLDKSGLPSDRFFAERPEGSVSTLKIQRTQQEDSAVYLCASSLDPGNQPQHFGDGTRLSIL.

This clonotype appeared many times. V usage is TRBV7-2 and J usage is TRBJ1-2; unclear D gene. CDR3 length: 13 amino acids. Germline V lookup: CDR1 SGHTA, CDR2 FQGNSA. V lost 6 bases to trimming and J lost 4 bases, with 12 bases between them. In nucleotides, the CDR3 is TGTGCCAGCAGACAAACAGAACTCTATGGCTACACCTTC. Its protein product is CASRQTELYGYTF.

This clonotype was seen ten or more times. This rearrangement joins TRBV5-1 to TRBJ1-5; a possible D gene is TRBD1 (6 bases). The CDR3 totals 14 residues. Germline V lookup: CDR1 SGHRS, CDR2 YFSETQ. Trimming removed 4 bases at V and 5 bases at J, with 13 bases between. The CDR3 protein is CASSPGGQHQPQHF. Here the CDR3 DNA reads TGCGCCAGCAGCCCCGGGGGGCAGCATCAGCCCCAGCATTTT.

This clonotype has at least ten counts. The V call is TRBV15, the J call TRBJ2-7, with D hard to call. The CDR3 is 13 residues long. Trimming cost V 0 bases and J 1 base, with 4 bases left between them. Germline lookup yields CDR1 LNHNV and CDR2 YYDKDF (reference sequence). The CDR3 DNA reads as TGTGCCACCAGCAGAGAGACATCCTACGAGCAGTACTTC. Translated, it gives CATSRETSYEQYF.

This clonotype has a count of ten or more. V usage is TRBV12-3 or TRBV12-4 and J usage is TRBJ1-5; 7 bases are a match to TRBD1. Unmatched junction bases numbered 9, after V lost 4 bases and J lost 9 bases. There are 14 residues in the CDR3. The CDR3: CASSSDRLQRPQHF. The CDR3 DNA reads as TGTGCCAGCAGTTCGGACAGGCTGCAACGGCCCCAGCATTTT.